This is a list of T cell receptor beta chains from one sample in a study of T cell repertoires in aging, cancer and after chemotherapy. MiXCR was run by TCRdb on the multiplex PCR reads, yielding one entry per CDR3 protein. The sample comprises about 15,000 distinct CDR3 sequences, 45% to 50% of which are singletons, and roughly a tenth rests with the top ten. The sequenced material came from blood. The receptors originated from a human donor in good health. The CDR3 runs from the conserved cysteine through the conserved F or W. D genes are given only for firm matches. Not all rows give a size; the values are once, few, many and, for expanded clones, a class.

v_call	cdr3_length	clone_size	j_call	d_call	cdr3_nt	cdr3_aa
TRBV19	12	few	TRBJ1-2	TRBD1	TGTGCCGGCCGGACAGGGGACGGAGGCTACACCTTC	CAGRTGDGGYTF
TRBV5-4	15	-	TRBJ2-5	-	TGTGCCAGCAGCTTGGGGGGGGACAGCCAAGAGACCCAGTACTTC	CASSLGGDSQETQYF
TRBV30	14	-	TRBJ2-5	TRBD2	TGTGCCTGGAGTCACCCTAGCGGGGAAGAGACCCAGTACTTC	CAWSHPSGEETQYF
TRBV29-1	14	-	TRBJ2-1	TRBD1	TGCAGCGCGGCCGGGACAGGGAAAACCAATGAGCAGTTCTTC	CSAAGTGKTNEQFF
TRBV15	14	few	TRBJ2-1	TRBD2	TGTGCCACCAGCAAAGCGGGAGGGTACAATGAGCAGTTCTTC	CATSKAGGYNEQFF
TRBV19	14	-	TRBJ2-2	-	TGTGCCAGTAGTTCCCAAACGAACACCGGGGAGCTGTTTTTT	CASSSQTNTGELFF
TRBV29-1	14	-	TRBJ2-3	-	TGCAGCGGGGCCCCCCATGGACTTACAGATACGCAGTATTTT	CSGAPHGLTDTQYF
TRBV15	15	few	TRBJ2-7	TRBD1	TGTGCCACCAGCAGACCGGGACAGGGTATTAGTGAGCAGTACTTC	CATSRPGQGISEQYF
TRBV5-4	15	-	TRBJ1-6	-	TGTGCCAGCAGCTTGGTGTCAGGGCCCAATTCACCCCTCCACTTT	CASSLVSGPNSPLHF
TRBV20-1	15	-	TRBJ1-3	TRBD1	TGCAGTGCTAGAGATTCCGACAGGGGTGGAAACACCATATATTTT	CSARDSDRGGNTIYF
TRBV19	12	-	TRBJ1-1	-	TGTGCCAGTAGTTTCCTCTACACTGAAGCTTTCTTT	CASSFLYTEAFF
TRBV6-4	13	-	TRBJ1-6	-	TGTCCCAGCAGTGACTCAGGGGTAGGACCCCTCCACTTT	CPSSDSGVGPLHF
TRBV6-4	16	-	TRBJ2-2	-	TGTGCCAGCAGCGAGGGCCTAGACGGGAACACCGGGGAGCTGTTTTTT	CASSEGLDGNTGELFF
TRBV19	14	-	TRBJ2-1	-	TGTGCCAGCAGCTCCGGGGCGGGATGGGGTGAGCAGTTCTTC	CASSSGAGWGEQFF
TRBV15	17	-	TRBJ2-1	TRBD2	TGTGCCACCAGCAGAGACAGGCTAGCGGGAGGGCTAGGTGAGCAGTTCTTC	CATSRDRLAGGLGEQFF
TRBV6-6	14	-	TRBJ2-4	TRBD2	TGTGCCAGCAGTGCCCGACTAGCGGAAAACATTCAGTACTTC	CASSARLAENIQYF
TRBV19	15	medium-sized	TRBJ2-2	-	TGTGCCAGTAGTCCCGGGACAACGAACACCGGGGAGCTGTTTTTT	CASSPGTTNTGELFF
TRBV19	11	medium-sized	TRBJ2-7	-	TGTGCCAGTAGTATTGGTTACGAGCAGTACTTC	CASSIGYEQYF
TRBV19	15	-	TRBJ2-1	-	TGTGCCAGTAGTATAGATCAGAGTTTGAGGAATGAGCAGTCCTTC	CASSIDQSLRNEQSF
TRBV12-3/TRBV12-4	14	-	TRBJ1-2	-	TGTGCCAGCACCCCCCCAGGACTATACTATGGCTACACCTTC	CASTPPGLYYGYTF
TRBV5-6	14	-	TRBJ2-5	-	TGTGCCAGCAGCTTGTTGTCAGGCCAAGAGACCCAGTACTTC	CASSLLSGQETQYF
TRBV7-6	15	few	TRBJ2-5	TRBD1	TGTGCCAGCAGCTTAGGGGACAGGGACCAAGAGACCCAGTACTTC	CASSLGDRDQETQYF
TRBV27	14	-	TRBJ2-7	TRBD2	TGTGCCAGCAGTCTCCGACTAGCGGGATACGAGCAGTACTTC	CASSLRLAGYEQYF
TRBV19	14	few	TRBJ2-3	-	TGTGCCAGTAGCAACGGACTTTCCACAGATACGCAGTATTTT	CASSNGLSTDTQYF
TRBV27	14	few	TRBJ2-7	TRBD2	TGTGCCAGCAGTTGGGAGGGACGGAGCTACGAGCAGTACTTC	CASSWEGRSYEQYF
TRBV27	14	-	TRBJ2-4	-	TGTGCCAGCAGTTCCCGGGATAGGGTAGACATTCAGTACTTC	CASSSRDRVDIQYF
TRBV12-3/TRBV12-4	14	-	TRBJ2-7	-	TGTGCCAGCAGTCCGGACAAGAGGGGTTATGGGCAGTACTTC	CASSPDKRGYGQYF
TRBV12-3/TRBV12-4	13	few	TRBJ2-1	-	TGTGCCAGCAGTTTAGCCGGGGTCAATGAGCAGTTCTTC	CASSLAGVNEQFF
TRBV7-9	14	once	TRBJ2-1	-	TGTGCCAGTCTAGGCCTGGAATCCTACAATGAGCAGTTCTTC	CASLGLESYNEQFF
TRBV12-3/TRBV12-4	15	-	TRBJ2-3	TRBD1	TGTGCCAGCAGTAAGACAGGGTTGTCCACAGATACGCAGTATTTT	CASSKTGLSTDTQYF
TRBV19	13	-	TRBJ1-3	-	TGTGCCACCGCGGGCGCCGCTGGAAACACCATATATTTT	CATAGAAGNTIYF
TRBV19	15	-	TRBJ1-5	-	TGTGCCAGTAGTATAGTAGGACAGAGAGATCAGCCCCAGCATTTT	CASSIVGQRDQPQHF
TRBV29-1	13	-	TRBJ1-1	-	TGCAGCGTTGAACGGACAAAGAACACTGAAGCTTTCTTT	CSVERTKNTEAFF
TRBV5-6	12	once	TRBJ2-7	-	TGTGCCAGCAGCTTGAGTCAGAGCTCCCAGTACTTC	CASSLSQSSQYF
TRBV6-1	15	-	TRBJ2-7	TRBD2	TGTGCCAGCAGTCCAAGACTAGCGGGAGGGAACGAGCAGTACTTC	CASSPRLAGGNEQYF
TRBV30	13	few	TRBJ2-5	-	TGTGCCTGGTTGGGACATCAACAAGAGACCCAGTACTTC	CAWLGHQQETQYF
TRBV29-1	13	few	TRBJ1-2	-	TGCAGCGTCGGGGATTTAGGGGACTATGGCTACACCTTC	CSVGDLGDYGYTF
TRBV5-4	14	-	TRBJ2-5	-	TGTGCCAGCAGCTTGTCGGGCAGCCAAGAGACCCAGTACTTC	CASSLSGSQETQYF
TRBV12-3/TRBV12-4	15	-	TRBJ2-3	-	TGTGCCAGCAGAGCGAGAGGCGGGAGCACAGATACGCAGTATTTT	CASRARGGSTDTQYF
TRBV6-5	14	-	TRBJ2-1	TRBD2	TGTGCCAGCAGTCGACTAGCGGGAGGCAATGAGCAGTTCTTC	CASSRLAGGNEQFF
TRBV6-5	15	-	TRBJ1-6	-	TGTGCCAGCAGTCAACCGGGGTCCTATAATTCACCCCTCCACTTT	CASSQPGSYNSPLHF